Each of the 23 T cell receptor beta chains below was sequenced from the same sample in a study of T cell clones after liver transplantation. Generated by immunoSEQ multiplex PCR, the TCRdb table keeps only in-frame clones and is missing some. The repertoire includes 50,000 or so clones, roughly nine tenths of them detected once, and approximately 14% sits in the top ten. Here the sequenced sample was CD8+ T cells from blood, taken 12 months after liver transplant. The source is a human patient who received a liver transplant. The graft donor may be the source of some T cells.

The V and J genes are TRBV5-1 and TRBJ2-7; 11 bases map to TRBD2. The CDR3 runs to 16 residues. V trimming: 2 bases; J trimming: 3 bases; junction bases outside the gene matches: 7. CDR1 is SGHRS, CDR2 YFSETQ, per germline. The CDR3 sequence: CASSFLAGGGGYEQYF. For the CDR3, the DNA is TGCGCCAGCAGCTTCCTAGCGGGAGGCGGCGGCTACGAGCAGTACTTC.

The rearrangement links TRBV4-1 to TRBJ2-3, with 7 bases that match TRBD2. CDR3 length: 15 amino acids. Germline V gene lookup returns CDR1 MGHRA and CDR2 YSYEKL. Losses at the gene ends were 0 bases for V and 0 bases for J; bases not matched to a gene: 0. In DNA form, the CDR3 reads TGCGCCAGCAGCCAAGACGGGGGGAGCACAGATACGCAGTATTTT. This encodes CASSQDGGSTDTQYF.

The chain has TRBV4-3 and TRBJ2-7; TRBD1 or TRBD2 may be the D gene (6 bases each). Trimming removed 4 bases from V and 5 bases from J, with 15 bases in between. This CDR3 spans 14 amino acids. Germline V gene sequence: CDR1 LGHNA, CDR2 YSLEER. This CDR3 reads CASSPTGANNEQYF. The DNA of the CDR3 is TGCGCCAGCAGCCCCACGGGGGCGAATAACGAGCAGTACTTC.

This rearrangement joins TRBV4-1 to TRBJ2-7, with 7 bases lining up with TRBD2. CDR3 length: 15 amino acids. Trimming removed 1 base from V and 4 bases from J; junction bases left unmatched: 7. Germline-derived CDR1 and CDR2 are MGHRA and YSYEKL. CDR3 loop: CASSQVLAEAYEQYF. In nucleotides, the CDR3 is TGCGCCAGCAGCCAAGTTCTAGCGGAAGCTTACGAGCAGTACTTC.

V and J are TRBV15 and TRBJ2-3; no clear D gene. Germline V gene sequence: CDR1 LNHNV, CDR2 YYDKDF (reference sequence). This CDR3 is 12 amino acids long. The V end lost 3 bases, the J end lost 4 bases, and 5 bases lay between the germline ends. The CDR3 spells CATSRVADTQYF. The CDR3 coding sequence is TGTGCCACCAGCAGGGTTGCAGATACGCAGTATTTT.

The chain has TRBV11-2 and TRBJ2-3, with 11 positions matching TRBD2. CDR1 is SGHAT and CDR2 is FQNNGV in the germline V gene. With 3 bases clipped from V and 10 bases from J, the junction kept 12 bases outside the gene matches. This CDR3 is 16 amino acids long. CDR3 region: CASSLGLTSGKMPQYF. In DNA form, the CDR3 reads TGTGCCAGCAGCTTGGGATTGACTAGCGGGAAGATGCCGCAGTATTTT.

The gene calls are TRBV5-1 and TRBJ1-1, with D perhaps matching TRBD1 (6 bases). The germline V and J ends were trimmed by 1 base and 7 bases, with 14 bases remaining between them. The CDR3 is 14 residues long. CDR1 is SGHRS and CDR2 is YFSETQ in the germline V gene. The CDR3 nucleotides are TGCGCCAGCAGCTTGAATCAGGGGTTCGGTGAAGCTTTCTTT. Residues: CASSLNQGFGEAFF. Supplemented by reference TRBV5-1 and TRBJ1-1, the full variable domain reads KAGVTQTPRYLIKTRGQQVTLSCSPISGHRSVSWYQQTPGQGLQFLFEYFSETQRNKGNFPGRFSGRQFSNSRSEMNVSTLELGDSALYLCASSLNQGFGEAFFGQGTRLTVV.

The chain couples TRBV11-3 to TRBJ2-1, with no clear D. Trimming removed 4 bases at V and 4 bases at J, with 8 bases between. Germline CDR1 is SGHNT and CDR2 is YENEEA. This CDR3 contains 13 residues. This CDR3 is CASSSPLYNEQFF. DNA of the CDR3: TGTGCCAGCAGCTCACCCCTTTACAATGAGCAGTTCTTC.

The rearrangement links TRBV28 to TRBJ2-3; D is possibly TRBD2 (6 bases). Germline values: CDR1 MDHEN, CDR2 SYDVKM. V was shortened by 2 bases and J by 2 bases, with 14 bases between the two germline ends. The length of the CDR3 is 16 residues. In DNA form, the CDR3 reads TGTGCCAGCAGTTTACGCCGGGGGTATGCCACAGATACGCAGTATTTT. This codes for CASSLRRGYATDTQYF.

The J gene is TRBJ2-7, the V gene TRBV19; 7 nucleotides line up with TRBD1. The CDR3 is 14 residues long. J gave up 0 bases and V 3 bases, and 2 bases lay outside the gene matches. Germline CDR1 reads LNHDA; CDR2 reads SQIVND (reference sequence). The CDR3 DNA follows: TGTGCCAGTAGTATGACAGGGAGCTCCTACGAGCAGTACTTC. Amino acids: CASSMTGSSYEQYF.

The chain couples TRBV19 to TRBJ2-7, with D possibly being TRBD2 (6 bases). Germline CDR1 and CDR2: LNHDA and SQIVND (reference sequence). CDR3 length equals 13 residues. Trimming pared 3 bases from V and 5 bases from J, leaving 11 bases between. The CDR3 sequence: CASSMGGYHEQYF. The CDR3 DNA reads as TGTGCCAGTAGTATGGGGGGATACCACGAGCAGTACTTC. Filled out from reference TRBV19 and TRBJ2-7, the complete variable domain reads DGGITQSPKYLFRKEGQNVTLSCEQNLNHDAMYWYRQDPGQGLRLIYYSQIVNDFQKGDIAEGYSVSREKKESFPLTVTSAQKNPTAFYLCASSMGGYHEQYFGPGTRLTVT.

This clone was observed once. V usage is TRBV27 and J usage is TRBJ2-7; TRBD1 aligns across 9 bases. The germline gives CDR1 MNHEY, CDR2 SMNVEV (reference sequence). The J segment lost 7 bases and the V segment lost 5 bases, leaving 9 bases of the junction unmatched. The CDR3 sequence is 14 residues long. This CDR3 is CASSPSFGTGEQYF. Written as DNA, the CDR3 is TGTGCCAGCAGTCCCTCCTTCGGGACAGGGGAGCAGTACTTC.

This clone is medium-sized (0.01 to 0.1%) in the sample. The CDR3 sequence: CAWSAMATYFSYEQYF. In DNA form, the CDR3 reads TGTGCCTGGAGTGCCATGGCCACCTACTTCTCCTACGAGCAGTACTTC. V is TRBV30 and J is TRBJ2-7; D is unclear. Germline CDR1 is GTSNPN and CDR2 is SVGIG (reference sequence). The CDR3 sequence is 16 residues long. The germline V and J ends were trimmed by 1 base and 0 bases, with 16 bases remaining between them. The full variable domain, with the rest looked up from reference TRBV30 and TRBJ2-7, is SQTIHQWPATLVQPVGSPLSLECTVEGTSNPNLYWYRQAAGRGLQLLFYSVGIGQISSEVPQNLSASRPQDRQFILSSKKLLLSDSGFYLCAWSAMATYFSYEQYFGPGTRLTVT.

The chain recombines TRBV6-5 with TRBJ2-1, with D hard to call. CDR3 length: 12 amino acids. V was pared by 5 bases and J by 0 bases, with 2 bases between. Germline V gene sequence: CDR1 MNHEY, CDR2 SVGAGI. CDR3 sequence (DNA): TGTGCCAGCAGTCCCTCCTACAATGAGCAGTTCTTC. Translated, it gives CASSPSYNEQFF.

V is TRBV4-1 and J is TRBJ2-7; 8 bases fit TRBD1. With V trimmed by 1 base and J by 5 bases, 4 bases remained unmatched. Germline values: CDR1 MGHRA, CDR2 YSYEKL. The CDR3 sequence is 14 residues long. CDR3 in amino acids: CASSQGQGADEQYF. In DNA form, the CDR3 reads TGCGCCAGCAGCCAAGGGCAGGGGGCGGACGAGCAGTACTTC.

The chain uses TRBV7-9 and TRBJ2-7, with 8 bases identical to TRBD2. With 1 base clipped from V and 0 bases from J, the junction kept 2 bases outside the gene matches. CDR3 length: 15 residues. Per the germline V gene, CDR1 is SEHNR and CDR2 is FQNEAQ (reference sequence). In DNA, the CDR3 is TGTGCCAGCAGCTTAGTACTAGCGGCCTCCTACGAGCAGTACTTC. As protein: CASSLVLAASYEQYF.

This chain connects TRBV5-3 to TRBJ2-7; no firm D call. Being an ORF, TRBV5-3 has a function that is uncertain. CDR3 size: 14 residues. The V gene lost 1 base and the J gene lost 2 bases, with 10 bases spanning the gap. The CDR3 spells CARSLRAGTYEQYF. For the CDR3, the DNA is TGTGCCAGAAGCTTGAGGGCCGGAACCTACGAGCAGTACTTC.

The genes are TRBV4-3 and TRBJ2-1; TRBD1 matches 12 bases. The CDR3 totals 15 residues. CDR1 and CDR2 (germline): LGHNA, YSLEER. The V gene end was trimmed by 3 bases and the J gene end by 9 bases; junction bases not matched to a gene: 6. CDR3 sequence: CASSQGTGGGTEQFF. In DNA form, the CDR3 reads TGCGCCAGCAGCCAGGGGACAGGGGGCGGTACTGAGCAGTTCTTC.

This clone has a single count. J is TRBJ2-1 and V is TRBV28, with TRBD2 matching over 11 bases. Per the germline V gene, CDR1 is MDHEN and CDR2 is SYDVKM. With V trimmed by 7 bases and J by 0 bases, 17 bases remained unmatched. The CDR3 is made up of 20 amino acids. In nucleotides, the CDR3 is TGTGCCAGCACCTGGAGGGGGCTAGCGGGAGGATCAGGCTCCTACAATGAGCAGTTCTTC. Amino acids: CASTWRGLAGGSGSYNEQFF.

This chain connects TRBV7-9 to TRBJ2-5; the D is unclear. This CDR3 is 15 amino acids long. Between the trimmed V and J ends, which lost 2 bases and 1 base, there was a span of 11 bases. CDR1 is SEHNR, CDR2 FQNEAQ, per germline (reference sequence). In DNA form, the CDR3 reads TGTGCCAGCAGCTTATATAGTGGACCCCAAGAGACCCAGTACTTC. This gives the protein CASSLYSGPQETQYF.

This sequence joins TRBV9 and TRBJ2-7, with TRBD2 matching 7 bases. After removal of 4 bases from V and 3 bases from J, the junction contained 7 bases not matched to a gene. This CDR3 spans 14 amino acids. The germline CDR1 and CDR2 sequences are SGDLS and YYNGEE. This chain's CDR3 is CASSPAGADYEQYF. CDR3 DNA sequence: TGTGCCAGCAGCCCGGCGGGAGCCGACTACGAGCAGTACTTC.

The chain has TRBV28 and TRBJ2-7; TRBD1 aligns across 9 bases. CDR1 is MDHEN and CDR2 is SYDVKM in the germline V gene. The CDR3 length is 14 residues. V lost 6 bases and J lost 7; bases outside the gene matches: 10. For the CDR3, the DNA is TGTGCCAGCAGCCTAACCGGACAGGGGATAGAGCAGTACTTC. Translated: CASSLTGQGIEQYF.

The chain is built from TRBV5-6 and TRBJ1-2, with a tentative D call TRBD1 (6 bases). The CDR3 spans 13 residues. CDR1 is SGHDT and CDR2 is YYEEEE in the germline V gene. Trimming took 5 bases from V and 4 from J, leaving 12 bases between them. The CDR3 reads CASRPQGTYGYTF. As DNA, the CDR3 is TGTGCCAGCAGACCACAGGGAACCTATGGCTACACCTTC.